This TCR beta chain was obtained from a study of blood T cell repertoires in COVID-19 (dated by TCRdb to 2018 to 2021). In the study overall: Samples from collaborators originated in the United States, Italy and Spain and spanned both the acute and convalescent phases of COVID-19. The material from the prospective study consisted of cDNA or gDNA derived from T cells, B-cell-depleted T cells, or PBMCs. Deeply sampled blood TCRbeta repertoires from subjects exposed to, actively infected with, or recovered from COVID-19 were included in the dataset. A freely available public database, intended as a resource for researchers studying the immune response to SARS-CoV-2, is where the repertoires were released. The samples were drawn from two sources: the first 160 participants of the ongoing ImmuneRACE study, and 1,200 or so subjects contributed by 6 global collaborators. Sample metadata almost always included a de-identified subject ID, COVID-19 status, age in years and sex. HLA class I and class II types, where available, came from metadata supplied by the sample provider rather than from assay-based typing. Summary of the overall study and its limitations: The quantity of clinical and demographic metadata differed by source and by participant and was supplied without curation.

TCRbeta CDR3 regions were amplified from genomic DNA using the immunoSEQ Assay, a bias-controlled multiplex PCR. The original methods were these. Nucleated cell counts per sample were estimated from amplification of reference gene primers within the assay. Sequence reads were collapsed and filtered to measure the absolute abundance of every unique TCRbeta CDR3 rearrangement. Productive Simpson clonality was computed per sample as the square root of Simpson's diversity index over productive rearrangements. As stored in TCRdb, this immuneACCESS dataset retains in-frame rearrangements with V and J assigned. A fraction of the clones does not appear; measured against another copy, unresolved V genes explain less than half of the discrepancy, and the remainder lacks a known reason. V and J calls and clone size come straight from that table; D and trimming were deduced from the DNA. The sample includes approximately 190,000 clones, with over 80% observed a single time. The ten most abundant clones make up around 6.3% of the sample.

Collaborating institutions collected whole blood in K2EDTA tubes following their own protocols. For TCRbeta analysis, collaborators shipped samples in one of three forms: frozen whole blood, isolated PBMCs, or DNA extracted from either of those sample types. In regard to this clone: The specificity of this receptor is unknown. Base qualities were left out, and no much larger clone turns up one base away.

V loses 6 bases, J loses 4 bases, and the germline ends lie 12 bases apart. The CDR3 starts with the cysteine, ends with the phenylalanine, and has 13 residues. The read is trimmed to its CDR3 DNA, 39 bases read in frame from base 1. The sequenced sample consisted of peripheral blood. The chain links TRBV12-3 or TRBV12-4 with TRBJ1-2; tentative D gene TRBD1, with 6 bases matching. This clonotype originated in a woman in her 40s with acute or convalescent COVID-19. The DNA is TGTGCCAGCAGGGAACAGGGATTCTATGGCTACACCTTC. This yields the protein CASREQGFYGYTF.